This TCR beta chain was sequenced for a study of T cell repertoires in cytomegalovirus infection. TCRdb re-analysed the reads in MiXCR, keeping a single row per CDR3 protein. The sample yields some 940,000 distinct CDR3 sequences, 31% seen once. Notes on this clonotype: The target antigen is unknown.

V was pared by 6 bases and J by 2 bases, with 24 bases between. The germline CDR1 and CDR2 sequences are MNHNS and SASEGT. CDR3 length: 18 residues. The source is a human donor in good health (CMV status not recorded). Some clones in this sample may be carry-over from other donors' samples. Sequencing was performed on cultured CD8+ T cells from PBMCs, taken from culture after CMV antigen stimulation. This sequence joins TRBV6-1 and TRBJ2-3; D is possibly TRBD2 (6 bases). DNA of the CDR3: TGTGCCAGCAGGGCACTCGTATACAGTGGGGGGATCACAGATACGCAGTATTTT. Protein sequence: CASRALVYSGGITDTQYF.